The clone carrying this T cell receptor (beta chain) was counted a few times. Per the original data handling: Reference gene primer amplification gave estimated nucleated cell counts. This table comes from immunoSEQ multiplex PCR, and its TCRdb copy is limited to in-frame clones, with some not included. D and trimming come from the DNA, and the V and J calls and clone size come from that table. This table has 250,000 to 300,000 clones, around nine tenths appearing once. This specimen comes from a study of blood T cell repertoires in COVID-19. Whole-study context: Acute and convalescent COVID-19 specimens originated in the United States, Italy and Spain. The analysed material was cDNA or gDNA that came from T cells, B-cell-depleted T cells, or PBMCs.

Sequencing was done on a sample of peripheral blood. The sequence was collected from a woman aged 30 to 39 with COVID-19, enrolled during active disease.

CDR3 nucleotide sequence: TGCAGTGCTAGCCGCTCCTACGAGCAGTACTTC. As protein: CSASRSYEQYF. The rearrangement joins TRBV20-1 to TRBJ2-7, with unresolved D. The length of the CDR3 is 11 residues. Germline V gene lookup returns CDR1 DFQATT and CDR2 SNEGSKA (reference sequence). The ends were cut back, 3 bases at V and 0 bases at J, with 3 bases in the middle.